These T cell receptor beta chains were read from a single sample in a study of CD8+ T cells in alopecia areata. Here immunoSEQ multiplex PCR was the method, and the copy in TCRdb shows in-frame clones only, minus some. The data contain roughly 200,000 clones, 35% to 40% of them singletons. This specimen was CD4+ T cells sorted from blood, taken around week 31, from a patient treated with tofacitinib. These receptors were taken from a human donor with alopecia areata. Each CDR3 is given with its conserved first and last residue. The D gene is left open where the match is weak. Size tells how often a clone was seen (once, few, many) or the class of an expanded clone, and some rows leave it out.

>TRBJ2-1|TRBD2|few|TRBV9
CASSVVGTSGNYEQFF
TGTGCCAGCAGCGTAGTCGGGACTAGCGGGAATTATGAGCAGTTCTTC
>TRBJ1-1|.|many|TRBV18
CASSPTGMNTEAFF
TGTGCCAGCTCACCAACAGGGATGAACACTGAAGCTTTCTTT
>TRBJ2-7|TRBD1|.|TRBV7-3
CASSLTGASYEQYF
TGTGCCAGCAGCTTGACAGGGGCATCCTACGAGCAGTACTTC
>TRBJ2-5|.|.|TRBV5-1
CASSFGRETQYF
TGCGCCAGCAGCTTCGGTCGGGAGACCCAGTACTTC
>TRBJ1-2|.|.|TRBV30
CAWSVKRTRVGYTF
TGTGCCTGGAGTGTAAAGCGGACTAGGGTCGGCTACACCTTC
>TRBJ1-6|.|once|TRBV7-2
CASRDPNSPLHF
TGTGCCAGCAGAGACCCGAATTCACCCCTCCACTTT
>TRBJ2-4|TRBD1|.|TRBV7-9
CASSPQGQIGNIQYF
TGTGCCAGCAGCCCTCAGGGACAGATCGGAAACATTCAGTACTTC
>TRBJ2-6|.|.|TRBV27
CASSFGGAGANVLTF
TGTGCCAGCAGTTTTGGGGGAGCCGGGGCCAACGTCCTGACTTTC
>TRBJ1-6|.|.|TRBV6-5
CASSYSTNPQHSPLHF
TGTGCCAGCAGTTACTCGACTAATCCTCAGCATTCACCCCTCCACTTT
>TRBJ2-3|TRBD1|many|TRBV18
CASSKGQGATDTQYF
TGTGCCAGCTCAAAAGGACAGGGGGCGACAGATACGCAGTATTTT
>TRBJ2-2|TRBD1|.|TRBV12-5
CASGFNTGAFGSGELFF
TGTGCTAGTGGTTTCAACACAGGGGCGTTCGGCTCCGGGGAGCTGTTTTTT
>TRBJ1-2|.|.|TRBV28
CASSLSYGYTF
TGTGCCAGCAGTTTATCCTATGGCTACACCTTC
>TRBJ2-3|.|few|TRBV5-4
CASSLEGSGLRTDTQYF
TGTGCCAGCAGCTTGGAAGGGTCGGGCTTACGCACAGATACGCAGTATTTT
>TRBJ2-4|.|.|TRBV30
CAWNDSGESKNIQYF
TGTGCCTGGAATGATTCGGGAGAGAGCAAAAACATTCAGTACTTC
>TRBJ2-6|.|few|TRBV7-2
CASSLQGANVLTF
TGTGCCAGCAGCTTACAGGGGGCCAACGTCCTGACTTTC
>TRBJ1-4|.|.|TRBV4-2
CASSQDGPGNNEKLFF
TGTGCCAGCAGCCAAGATGGGCCAGGAAATAATGAAAAACTGTTTTTT
>TRBJ2-3|TRBD2|.|TRBV5-6
CASSRVAGGLTDTQYF
TGTGCCAGCAGTAGAGTAGCGGGGGGACTCACAGATACGCAGTATTTT
>TRBJ2-7|TRBD2|once|TRBV30
CAWRAPGRDEQYF
TGTGCCTGGAGGGCACCGGGGAGGGACGAGCAGTACTTC
>TRBJ1-5|.|.|TRBV6-1
CASMRNQPQHF
TGTGCCAGCATGCGCAATCAGCCCCAGCATTTT
>TRBJ1-4|TRBD1|.|TRBV11-2
CASSGKGQASPLPPKLFF
TGTGCCAGCAGCGGAAAAGGACAGGCGTCACCGCTTCCCCCAAAACTGTTTTTT
>TRBJ2-5|TRBD1|few|TRBV29-1
CSVMGTDQETQYF
TGCAGCGTGATGGGGACAGACCAAGAGACCCAGTACTTC
>TRBJ2-5|TRBD2|.|TRBV9
CASSVGGTSGSQETQYF
TGTGCCAGCAGCGTAGGGGGGACTAGCGGGAGCCAAGAGACCCAGTACTTC
>TRBJ1-2|.|.|TRBV19
CASSILGTGYTF
TGTGCCAGTAGTATTTTGGGGACTGGCTACACCTTC
>TRBJ1-1|.|.|TRBV29-1
CSVGWAAPNTEAFF
TGCAGCGTTGGTTGGGCAGCGCCGAACACTGAAGCTTTCTTT
>TRBJ2-6|TRBD1|.|TRBV11-3
CASSRTGGSGANVLTF
TGTGCCAGCAGCAGAACAGGGGGCTCTGGGGCCAACGTCCTGACTTTC
>TRBJ1-2|TRBD1|.|TRBV27
CASSLIGTDYGYTF
TGTGCCAGCAGTTTGATCGGGACAGACTATGGCTACACCTTC
>TRBJ2-7|TRBD1|once|TRBV18
CASASGQGPYEQYF
TGTGCCAGCGCATCCGGACAGGGCCCCTACGAGCAGTACTTC
>TRBJ1-6|TRBD1|few|TRBV19
CASRDRDYSPLHF
TGTGCCAGCCGCGACAGGGACTATTCACCCCTCCACTTT
>TRBJ2-3|TRBD2|.|TRBV25-1
CATAIAGTDADTQYF
TGTGCCACCGCCATAGCGGGAACCGACGCAGATACGCAGTATTTT